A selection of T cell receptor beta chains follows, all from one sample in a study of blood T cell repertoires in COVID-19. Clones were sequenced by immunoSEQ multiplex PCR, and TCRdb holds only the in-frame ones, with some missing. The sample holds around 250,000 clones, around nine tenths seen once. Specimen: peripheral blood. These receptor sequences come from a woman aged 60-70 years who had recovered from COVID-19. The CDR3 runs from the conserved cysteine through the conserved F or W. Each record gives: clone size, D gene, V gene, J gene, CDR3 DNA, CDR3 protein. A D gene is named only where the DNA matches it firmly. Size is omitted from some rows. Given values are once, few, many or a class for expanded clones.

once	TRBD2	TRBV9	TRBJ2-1	TGTGCCAGCAGCGTAACTAGCGGGGGCCTCAATGAGCAGTTCTTC	CASSVTSGGLNEQFF
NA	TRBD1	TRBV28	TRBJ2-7	TGTGCCAGCAGTTGGACAGGGGGTGGGAACGAGCAGTACTTC	CASSWTGGGNEQYF
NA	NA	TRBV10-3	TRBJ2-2	TGTGCCATCAGTGATGGACCCGGAGGCACCGGGGAGCTGTTTTTT	CAISDGPGGTGELFF
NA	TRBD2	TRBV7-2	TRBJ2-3	TGTGCCAGCAGCTTCACTAGCGCAGATACGCAGTATTTT	CASSFTSADTQYF
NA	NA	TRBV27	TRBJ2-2	TGTGCCAGCAGTTTATGGGGGCCGCTCACCGGGGAGCTGTTTTTT	CASSLWGPLTGELFF
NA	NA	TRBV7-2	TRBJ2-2	TGTGCCAGCAGCTTGCGGGGCGGAGCGAACACCGGGGAGCTGTTTTTT	CASSLRGGANTGELFF
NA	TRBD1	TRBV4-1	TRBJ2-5	TGCGCCAGCAGCCAGGACGGCAGACAGGGGGCGGCCCAGTACTTC	CASSQDGRQGAAQYF
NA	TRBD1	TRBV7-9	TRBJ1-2	TGTGCCAGCAGCCGGGACAGGGATAACTATGGCTACACCTTC	CASSRDRDNYGYTF
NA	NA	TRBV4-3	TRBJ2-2	TGCGCCAGCAGCCAAGAGGAGGGGAGGAACACCGGGGAGCTGTTTTTT	CASSQEEGRNTGELFF
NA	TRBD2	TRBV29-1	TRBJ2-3	TGCAGCGCCGGGACTAGCGGGGTTACAGATACGCAGTATTTT	CSAGTSGVTDTQYF